The clone carrying this T cell receptor (beta chain) was observed a handful of times. Antigen specificity is unknown. The data were taken from a study of immune cell composition in non-small cell lung cancer. Study-wide findings and caveats: Adenocarcinomas with higher top tumour-associated clone frequency had more reactive TILs. About 75% of squamous and under 35% of adenocarcinoma cases had tumour-associated clones >0.5%. Tumour TCR-beta clonality showed no significant link to smoking pack-years.

Data came from immunoSEQ multiplex PCR; TCRdb stores just in-frame clones and leaves some out. The sample lists approximately 8,600 clones, about two thirds occurring once. Normal lung was taken at the farthest possible site, at least 3 cm from tumour. V gave up 4 bases and J gave up 7 bases; unmatched junction bases: 10. This CDR3 has 15 residues. Per the germline V gene, CDR1 is SGHDT and CDR2 is YYEEEE. The sample comprised non-adjacent lung tissue. The clonotype comes from a human donor with non-small cell lung cancer. This chain uses TRBV5-6 with TRBJ2-1, with 8 bases matching TRBD2. The CDR3 coding sequence is TGTGCCAGCAGCCGAGGACTAGCCGAGATAAATGAGCAGTTCTTC. This sequence encodes CASSRGLAEINEQFF.